These 30 T cell receptor beta chains were sequenced from one sample in a study of PD-1 blockade in mismatch repair-deficient tumors. Clones were read by immunoSEQ multiplex PCR, and TCRdb kept only the in-frame ones, dropping some. The sample holds 120,000 or so clones; about 88% are singletons and the top ten take 13%. The material was peripheral blood, obtained 44 weeks after starting pembrolizumab. All receptors come from an adult with mismatch repair-deficient cancer.

The J gene is TRBJ2-2, the V gene TRBV4-3; D is possibly TRBD1 (6 bases). In germline, CDR1 is LGHNA, CDR2 YSLEER. V was trimmed by 1 base and J by 0 bases, leaving 12 bases between them. This CDR3 is built from 17 residues. CDR3 residues: CASSQGPYRANTGELFF. The CDR3 DNA reads as TGCGCCAGCAGCCAAGGACCGTACAGGGCGAACACCGGGGAGCTGTTTTTT.

The chain links TRBV4-1 to TRBJ2-2; D uncertain. Germline loops: CDR1 MGHRA, CDR2 YSYEKL. Trimming removed 0 bases from V and 3 bases from J, with 11 bases in between. The CDR3 consists of 16 residues. The CDR3 nucleotides read TGCGCCAGCAGCCAAGACAGGTTCGGATACACCGGGGAGCTGTTTTTT. Translated, it gives CASSQDRFGYTGELFF.

The chain employs TRBV6-5 and TRBJ1-1; no definite D call. The CDR3 is 13 residues long. V dropped 7 bases and J dropped 1 base, with 10 bases sitting between them. Germline assignment: CDR1 MNHEY and CDR2 SVGAGI. The CDR3 DNA reads TGTGCCAGCAAGGACGGCCAGAACACTGAAGCTTTCTTT. Translated, it gives CASKDGQNTEAFF.

The gene calls are TRBV13 and TRBJ2-7; 7 bases map to TRBD2. Trimming took 4 bases from V and 0 from J; bases not matched to a gene: 0. The germline gives CDR1 PRHDT, CDR2 FYEKMQ (reference sequence). This CDR3 comprises 13 residues. CDR3 bases: TGTGCCAGCAGCTCTAGCGGCTCCTACGAGCAGTACTTC. Its translation is CASSSSGSYEQYF.

The V call is TRBV5-5, the J call TRBJ2-7, with TRBD2 as a possible D gene (5 bases). The length of the CDR3 is 12 residues. Per germline, CDR1 SGHKS and CDR2 YYEKEE (reference sequence). The V and J ends lost 4 bases and 7 bases respectively, with 12 bases between them. Here the CDR3 reads CASSPTSGEQYF. CDR3 DNA: TGTGCCAGCAGCCCCACTTCGGGAGAGCAGTACTTC.

This clone was found once. The chain carries TRBV14 and TRBJ2-1; a weak D match, TRBD2 (5 bases). The V end was cut by 3 bases, the J end by 4 bases, with 10 bases between. The CDR3 has 14 residues. From germline, CDR1 is SGHDN and CDR2 FVKESK. The CDR3 here is CASSQLGLYNEQFF. The CDR3 coding sequence is TGTGCCAGCAGCCAGCTCGGACTTTACAATGAGCAGTTCTTC. The full variable domain, rest sourced from reference TRBV14 and TRBJ2-1, is EAGVTQFPSHSVIEKGQTVTLRCDPISGHDNLYWYRRVMGKEIKFLLHFVKESKQDESGMPNNRFLAERTGGTYSTLKVQPAELEDSGVYFCASSQLGLYNEQFFGPGTRLTVL.

The rearrangement uses TRBV5-1 and TRBJ2-5; 7 bases are shared with TRBD1. This CDR3 has 14 residues. V trimming: 3 bases; J trimming: 0 bases; junction bases outside the gene matches: 2. Germline V lookup: CDR1 SGHRS, CDR2 YFSETQ. CDR3 residues: CASSSTGNQETQYF. CDR3 nucleotide sequence: TGCGCCAGCAGCTCGACAGGGAACCAAGAGACCCAGTACTTC.

The chain employs TRBV6-1 and TRBJ1-2, with D possibly matching TRBD1 (5 bases). Germline-derived CDR1 and CDR2 are MNHNS and SASEGT. V was cut by 1 base and J by 6 bases, with 18 bases left in between. There are 16 residues in the CDR3. CDR3 region: CASSEEPRGRENGYTF. The CDR3 nucleotides are TGTGCCAGCAGTGAAGAACCCCGGGGCCGAGAGAATGGCTACACCTTC.

This clone came up once. This chain connects TRBV5-5 to TRBJ1-5; no reliable D call. Germline V gene lookup returns CDR1 SGHKS and CDR2 YYEKEE (reference sequence). This CDR3 is built from 15 residues. V lost 0 bases, J lost 2 bases, and 9 bases lay in between. This chain's CDR3 is CASSLGPYGNQPQHF. CDR3 DNA: TGTGCCAGCAGCTTGGGGCCTTACGGCAATCAGCCCCAGCATTTT.

The rearrangement joins TRBV6-5 to TRBJ2-7; TRBD1 matches at 10 bases. CDR1 MNHEY and CDR2 SVGAGI come from the germline V gene. The CDR3 has 14 residues. The V segment lost 2 bases and the J segment 2 bases; nucleotides outside the gene matches: 0. The CDR3, as DNA: TGTGCCAGCAGTTACGGGACAGGGGCCTACGAGCAGTACTTC. Protein sequence: CASSYGTGAYEQYF.

The chain carries TRBV19 and TRBJ2-7; D may be TRBD1 (6 bases). CDR3 length equals 14 residues. CDR1 is LNHDA, CDR2 SQIVND, per germline (reference sequence). V lost 1 base to trimming and J lost 3 bases, with 10 bases between them. The CDR3 region is CASSIAGVGYEQYF. The CDR3 nucleotides read TGTGCCAGTAGTATAGCAGGGGTTGGCTACGAGCAGTACTTC.

V gene TRBV28 combines with J gene TRBJ2-4; D is uncertain. Per germline, CDR1 MDHEN and CDR2 SYDVKM. The CDR3 extends over 16 amino acids. With 3 bases removed from V and 1 base from J, the gap between germline ends came to 13 bases. DNA for the CDR3: TGTGCCAGCAGTTTGTCGGGCCTGCGGGCCAAAAACATTCAGTACTTC. Translated, it gives CASSLSGLRAKNIQYF.

V and J are TRBV6-4 and TRBJ2-1, with 12 bases aligning to TRBD2. Germline CDR1 and CDR2: MRHNA and SNTAGT. The V and J ends lost 5 bases and 5 bases, in that order; junction bases with no gene match: 13. The CDR3 loop spans 18 amino acids. CDR3 region: CASSRSLAGGTGHNEQFF. CDR3 nucleotides: TGTGCCAGCAGTCGGTCACTAGCGGGAGGTACCGGACACAATGAGCAGTTCTTC.

The chain joins TRBV4-1 to TRBJ2-4, with 7 bases that match TRBD1. The CDR3 runs to 15 residues. V shed 4 bases and J 0 bases; nucleotides not matched to a gene: 3. CDR1 is MGHRA and CDR2 is YSYEKL in the germline V gene. CDR3 sequence: CASSLQGLAKNIQYF. Here the CDR3 DNA reads TGCGCCAGCAGCCTACAGGGGCTAGCCAAAAACATTCAGTACTTC.

The chain employs TRBV2 and TRBJ1-2; a possible D gene is TRBD1 (5 bases). The CDR3 length is 13 residues. V was cut by 4 bases and J by 4 bases, with 10 bases left in between. Looked up from germline, CDR1 is SNHLY and CDR2 is FYNNEI. This CDR3 reads CASSGQSSYGYTF. CDR3 nucleotide sequence: TGTGCCAGCAGTGGACAGTCTTCCTATGGCTACACCTTC.

The chain carries TRBV5-7 and TRBJ2-7; 13 bases line up with TRBD2. TRBV5-7 is given ORF status, its function remaining uncertain. V shed 4 bases and J 7 bases; nucleotides not matched to a gene: 11. CDR3 length equals 16 residues. CDR3 coding DNA: TGTGCCAGCAGCCTCACTACTAGCGGGAGGGCTAGGGAGCAGTACTTC. Amino acid sequence: CASSLTTSGRAREQYF.

The V gene is TRBV9, the J gene TRBJ2-2, with 8 bases fitting TRBD2. The CDR3 loop spans 15 amino acids. From germline, CDR1 is SGDLS and CDR2 YYNGEE. J lost 4 bases, V lost 4 bases, and 6 bases had no gene match. For the CDR3, the DNA is TGTGCCAGCAGCCCTCGGACTAGCTTCACCGGGGAGCTGTTTTTT. It translates to CASSPRTSFTGELFF.

The J gene is TRBJ1-3, the V gene TRBV18; D not resolved. The V gene lost 1 base and the J gene lost 0 bases, with 10 bases spanning the gap. This CDR3 is 16 amino acids long. Per the germline V gene, CDR1 is KGHSH and CDR2 is LQKENI. The DNA for the CDR3 is TGTGCCAGCTCACCACTCGTACAGCGCTCTGGAAACACCATATATTTT. It translates to CASSPLVQRSGNTIYF.

The chain has TRBV4-1 and TRBJ2-5; unclear D gene. The CDR3 extends over 14 amino acids. Trimming took 4 bases from V and 9 from J, leaving 18 bases between them. Germline loops: CDR1 MGHRA, CDR2 YSYEKL. CDR3 sequence reads: CASSPSMGKRAQYF. CDR3 DNA sequence: TGCGCCAGCAGCCCAAGCATGGGTAAGAGAGCCCAGTACTTC.

The DNA for the CDR3 is TGCGCCAGCAGCGGCCGGGGCGCGCCTACCTACAATGAGCAGTTCTTC. This sequence encodes CASSGRGAPTYNEQFF. The chain uses TRBV5-1 and TRBJ2-1, with D perhaps assigned TRBD1 or TRBD2 (5 bases each). Trimming shortened V by 4 bases and J by 2 bases, and 16 bases separated the two germline ends. The CDR3 is 16 amino acids. Germline V CDR1 and CDR2: SGHRS, YFSETQ.

The gene calls are TRBV9 and TRBJ2-3; no clear D gene. Trimming removed 0 bases from V and 6 bases from J, with 17 bases in between. This CDR3 comprises 16 residues. From germline, CDR1 is SGDLS and CDR2 YYNGEE. The CDR3 reads CASSVGWLSPTDTQYF. CDR3 nucleotide sequence: TGTGCCAGCAGCGTAGGGTGGCTCTCGCCCACCGATACGCAGTATTTT.

This rearrangement joins TRBV5-1 to TRBJ1-1; D is unresolved. Per the germline V gene, CDR1 is SGHRS and CDR2 is YFSETQ. Trimming removed 0 bases from V and 3 bases from J, with 12 bases in between. The CDR3 sequence is 15 residues long. The chain's CDR3 is CASSLAFRVDTEAFF. DNA for the CDR3: TGCGCCAGCAGCTTGGCCTTCAGAGTGGACACTGAAGCTTTCTTT.

In the case of this clone: A junction end diverges from the germline sequence, so it may reflect a read error. This sequence joins TRBV2 and TRBJ2-3; 10 nucleotides agree with TRBD1. CDR1 is SNHLY, CDR2 FYNNEI, per germline. CDR3 size: 15 residues. CDR3: CASREGQGVTDTQYF. The CDR3 coding sequence is TGTGCCAGCAGAGAAGGACAGGGGGTGACAGATACGCAGTATTTT.

CDR3 loop: CASSSGEQDTQYF. For the CDR3, the DNA is TGTGCCAGTAGTTCTGGGGAGCAAGATACGCAGTATTTT. This chain joins TRBV19 and TRBJ2-3; D perhaps matches TRBD2 (5 bases). V was shortened by 5 bases and J by 5 bases, with 11 bases between the two germline ends. Germline CDR1 and CDR2: LNHDA and SQIVND (reference sequence). This CDR3 region has 13 residues.

This clone was seen a single time. The chain is built from TRBV6-5 and TRBJ2-2; TRBD1 aligns across 7 bases. Trimming removed 5 bases from V and 0 bases from J; junction bases left unmatched: 3. This CDR3 spans 15 amino acids. Germline assignment: CDR1 MNHEY and CDR2 SVGAGI. The CDR3 loop is CASSRDRANTGELFF. The CDR3 DNA follows: TGTGCCAGCAGTAGAGACAGGGCGAACACCGGGGAGCTGTTTTTT.

This chain links TRBV19 with TRBJ2-3; 8 bases agree with TRBD2. From germline, CDR1 is LNHDA and CDR2 SQIVND (reference sequence). The CDR3 totals 13 residues. Trimming removed 3 bases from V and 11 bases from J; junction bases left unmatched: 7. The DNA of the CDR3 is TGTGCCAGTAGTATGGGACTAGGGGTCGGGCAGTATTTT. This translates into CASSMGLGVGQYF.

A few counts support this clone. J is TRBJ1-5 and V is TRBV2, with TRBD1 identical over 8 bases. Germline CDR1 reads SNHLY; CDR2 reads FYNNEI. The CDR3 sequence is 12 residues long. The ends lost 8 bases at V and 7 bases at J; junction bases unmatched: 4. Written as DNA, the CDR3 is TGTGCCAGCGGACAGGGAGGGCAGCCCCAGCATTTT. Its translation: CASGQGGQPQHF.

The V call is TRBV4-3, the J call TRBJ2-2, with TRBD1 as a possible D gene (6 bases). The CDR3 runs 15 residues. The germline gives CDR1 LGHNA, CDR2 YSLEER. Deletions cut 5 bases from V and 0 bases from J, with 10 bases between. For the CDR3, the DNA is TGCGCCAGCAGCTGGACAGATTCGAACACCGGGGAGCTGTTTTTT. Translated: CASSWTDSNTGELFF.

This clone was detected only once. The chain has TRBV5-1 and TRBJ2-1; D might be TRBD2 (5 bases). This CDR3 contains 14 residues. V was cut by 0 bases and J by 5 bases, with 9 bases left in between. From germline, CDR1 is SGHRS and CDR2 YFSETQ. CDR3 residues: CASSLEGENNEQFF. CDR3 DNA sequence: TGCGCCAGCAGCTTGGAGGGAGAGAACAATGAGCAGTTCTTC.

The chain uses TRBV27 and TRBJ2-7, with D unresolved. With 3 bases removed from V and 0 bases from J, the gap between germline ends came to 9 bases. Germline CDR1 and CDR2: MNHEY and SMNVEV (reference sequence). The CDR3 totals 14 residues. This CDR3 is CASSFGPNSYEQYF. The DNA for the CDR3 is TGTGCCAGCAGTTTTGGGCCTAACTCCTACGAGCAGTACTTC.